The 13 T cell receptor beta chains below come from one sample, sequenced in a study of cytomegalovirus exposure and HLA in healthy donors. Primers: 60 Vbeta forward and 13 Jbeta reverse. This table comes from immunoSEQ multiplex PCR, and its TCRdb copy is limited to in-frame clones, with some not included. The sample shows about 120,000 clones, under 85% of them seen only once. Sequenced: PBMCs. These receptors were obtained from a woman under 30 in good health and CMV-seronegative.

The chain joins TRBV13 to TRBJ2-1; 11 bases align to TRBD1. The junction had 5 bases not matched to a gene; V was cut back by 5 bases and J by 2 bases. The CDR3 extends over 16 amino acids. From germline, CDR1 is PRHDT and CDR2 FYEKMQ (reference sequence). In DNA form, the CDR3 reads TGTGCCAGCAGCCCACGGGGACAGGGGGCCTACAATGAGCAGTTCTTC. It yields the protein CASSPRGQGAYNEQFF.

The V and J genes are TRBV19 and TRBJ2-2; D ambiguous. The CDR3 runs 14 residues. The V gene lost 7 bases and the J gene lost 6 bases, with 15 bases spanning the gap. The V gene's germline CDR1 is LNHDA and CDR2 SQIVND (reference sequence). Here the CDR3 DNA reads TGTGCCAGTACATATGGTTGGGCCCCCGGGGAGCTGTTTTTT. Amino acid sequence: CASTYGWAPGELFF.

The chain combines TRBV7-2 with TRBJ1-2; tentative D call: TRBD1 (5 bases). The CDR3 covers 14 residues. The V end was cut by 3 bases, the J end by 3 bases, with 11 bases between. Germline V lookup: CDR1 SGHTA, CDR2 FQGNSA. CDR3 loop: CASSFYTGDYGYTF. CDR3 coding DNA: TGTGCCAGCAGCTTTTATACAGGCGACTATGGCTACACCTTC.

The V and J genes are TRBV4-2 and TRBJ1-3, with D unclear. CDR3 length: 18 residues. The germline V and J ends were trimmed by 0 bases and 0 bases, with 15 bases remaining between them. CDR1 is LGHNA, CDR2 YNFKEQ, per germline. The CDR3: CASSQESLGDLSGNTIYF. The CDR3 coding sequence is TGTGCCAGCAGCCAAGAATCTCTCGGAGACCTCTCTGGAAACACCATATATTTT.

The chain uses TRBV11-3 and TRBJ2-2; 9 nucleotides align to TRBD2. Trimming at V came to 5 bases and at J to 5 bases, leaving 15 bases not matched to a gene. The germline V gene encodes CDR1 SGHNT and CDR2 YENEEA. The CDR3 consists of 18 residues. The CDR3 here is CASSRRVSGGPGTGELFF. CDR3 DNA sequence: TGTGCCAGCAGCAGACGGGTTAGCGGGGGCCCCGGGACCGGGGAGCTGTTTTTT.

This chain uses TRBV9 with TRBJ1-1; TRBD1 matches at 7 bases. The germline gives CDR1 SGDLS, CDR2 YYNGEE. CDR3 length: 13 residues. V trimming: 4 bases; J trimming: 4 bases; junction bases outside the gene matches: 4. CDR3 bases: TGTGCCAGCAGCCCTCCAGGGGGCACTGAAGCTTTCTTT. It yields the protein CASSPPGGTEAFF.

The rearrangement uses TRBV7-2 and TRBJ1-2, with 10 bases that match TRBD1. V trimming: 5 bases; J trimming: 8 bases; junction bases outside the gene matches: 5. The CDR3 has 13 amino acids. Germline lookup yields CDR1 SGHTA and CDR2 FQGNSA. The CDR3 bases are TGTGCCAGCAGCCCCGACAGGGGGCGAGGCTACACCTTC. Encoded protein: CASSPDRGRGYTF.

This clone was counted a single time. The J gene is TRBJ1-5, the V gene TRBV23-1; possibly TRBD1 for D (6 bases). TRBV23-1 is given ORF status, its function remaining uncertain. CDR3 length: 16 residues. V was cut by 0 bases and J by 2 bases, with 11 bases left in between. The CDR3 DNA reads TGCGCCAGCAGTCAATCGGGGGCAGGGGGCAATCAGCCCCAGCATTTT. Translating gives CASSQSGAGGNQPQHF.

The chain links TRBV4-2 to TRBJ2-2; D is unresolved. The CDR3 consists of 16 residues. The ends were cut back, 1 base at V and 5 bases at J, with 14 bases in the middle. The germline gives CDR1 LGHNA, CDR2 YNFKEQ. The CDR3 region is CASSQVAPMATGELFF. As DNA, the CDR3 is TGTGCCAGCAGCCAAGTTGCCCCCATGGCAACCGGGGAGCTGTTTTTT.

The rearrangement links TRBV5-1 to TRBJ2-3; no reliable D call. CDR1 is SGHRS, CDR2 YFSETQ, per germline. CDR3 size: 14 residues. V was clipped by 4 bases and J by 2 bases, with 11 bases between them. CDR3 loop: CASSTTLDTDTQYF. The CDR3, as DNA: TGCGCCAGCAGCACGACTCTCGACACAGATACGCAGTATTTT.

This chain joins TRBV10-1 and TRBJ1-3; D perhaps matches TRBD1 (5 bases). There are 16 residues in the CDR3. V shed 7 bases and J shed 4 bases, with 20 bases lying between them. CDR1 WNHNN and CDR2 SYGVQD come from the germline V gene (reference sequence). The CDR3 is CASIQGGLGPGNTIYF. CDR3 bases: TGCGCCAGCATTCAGGGAGGATTGGGGCCCGGAAACACCATATATTTT.

The J gene is TRBJ1-1, the V gene TRBV30; no definite D call. V lost 1 base to trimming and J lost 0 bases, with 18 bases between them. The CDR3 has 17 residues. Per the germline V gene, CDR1 is GTSNPN and CDR2 is SVGIG (reference sequence). CDR3 coding DNA: TGTGCCTGGAGTGACCAAAGACTTATCCAAATGAACACTGAAGCTTTCTTT. Protein product: CAWSDQRLIQMNTEAFF.

This chain links TRBV28 with TRBJ1-5, with D maybe TRBD1 (5 bases). The length of the CDR3 is 16 residues. CDR1 and CDR2 from the germline V gene are MDHEN and SYDVKM. V was shortened by 7 bases and J by 8 bases, with 24 bases between the two germline ends. The CDR3 loop reads CASTLIRGRGLEPQHF. The CDR3, as DNA: TGTGCCAGCACCTTGATTCGGGGGAGGGGTTTGGAGCCCCAGCATTTT.